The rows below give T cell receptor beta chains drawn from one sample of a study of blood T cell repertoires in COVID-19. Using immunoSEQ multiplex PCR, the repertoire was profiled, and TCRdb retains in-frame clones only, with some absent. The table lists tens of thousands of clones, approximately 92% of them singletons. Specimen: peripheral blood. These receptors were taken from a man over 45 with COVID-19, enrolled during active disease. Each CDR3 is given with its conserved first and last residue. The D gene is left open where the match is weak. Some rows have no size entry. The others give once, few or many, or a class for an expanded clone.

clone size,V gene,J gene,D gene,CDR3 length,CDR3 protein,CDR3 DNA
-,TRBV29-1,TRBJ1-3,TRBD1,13,CSVEEDRIRAIYF,TGCAGCGTTGAAGAGGACAGGATTCGCGCCATATATTTT
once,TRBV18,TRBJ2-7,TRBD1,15,CASSSRTGLGYEQYF,TGTGCCAGCTCATCCCGGACAGGGCTGGGCTACGAGCAGTACTTC
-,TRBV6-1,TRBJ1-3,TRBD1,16,CASSEMTGSSGNTIYF,TGTGCCAGCAGTGAAATGACAGGGTCTTCTGGAAACACCATATATTTT
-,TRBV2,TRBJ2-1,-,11,CASSDAGFRFF,TGTGCCAGCAGTGATGCAGGCTTTCGGTTCTTC
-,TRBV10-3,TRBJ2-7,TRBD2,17,CAISLASGRPSGYEQYF,TGTGCCATCAGTTTGGCTAGCGGGAGGCCGTCGGGCTACGAGCAGTACTTC
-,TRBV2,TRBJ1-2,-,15,CASSPRDQGIYGYTF,TGTGCCAGCAGTCCACGAGATCAGGGTATCTATGGCTACACCTTC
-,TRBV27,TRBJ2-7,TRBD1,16,CASSLPPDRGSYEQYF,TGTGCCAGCAGTTTGCCTCCGGACAGGGGATCCTACGAGCAGTACTTC
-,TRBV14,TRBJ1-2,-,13,CASSSQVDYGYTF,TGTGCCAGCAGCAGTCAGGTGGACTATGGCTACACCTTC
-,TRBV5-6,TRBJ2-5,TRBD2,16,CASSSYGTSGRETQYF,TGTGCCAGCAGCTCCTACGGGACTAGCGGGAGGGAGACCCAGTACTTC
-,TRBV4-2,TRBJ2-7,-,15,CASSQDPGAEDEQYF,TGTGCCAGCAGCCAAGACCCAGGGGCAGAGGACGAGCAGTACTTC
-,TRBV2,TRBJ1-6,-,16,CASNLWGGASNSPLHF,TGTGCCAGCAACCTATGGGGGGGCGCCAGTAATTCACCCCTCCACTTT
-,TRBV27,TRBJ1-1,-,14,CASSLDGMNTEAFF,TGTGCCAGCAGCCTAGACGGCATGAACACTGAAGCTTTCTTT
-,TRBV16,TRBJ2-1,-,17,CASSQSIAALYYNEQFF,TGTGCCAGCAGCCAATCGATAGCGGCCCTGTACTACAATGAGCAGTTCTTC
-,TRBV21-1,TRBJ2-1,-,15,CASSRGLAGHNEQFF,TGTGCCAGCAGCAGGGGACTAGCGGGCCACAATGAGCAGTTCTTC
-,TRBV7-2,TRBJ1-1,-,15,CASSFEGGTVTEAFF,TGTGCCAGCAGCTTCGAGGGGGGGACGGTAACTGAAGCTTTCTTT
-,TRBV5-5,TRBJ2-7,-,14,CASSIRDTGYEQYF,TGTGCCAGCAGCATTCGGGACACGGGTTACGAGCAGTACTTC
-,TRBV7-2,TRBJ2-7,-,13,CASSLALVYEQYF,TGTGCCAGCAGCTTAGCCCTTGTCTACGAGCAGTACTTC
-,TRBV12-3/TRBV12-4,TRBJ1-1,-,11,CASSINTEAFF,TGTGCCAGCAGTATAAACACTGAAGCTTTCTTT
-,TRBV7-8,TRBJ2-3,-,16,CASSLVTGRVTDTQYF,TGTGCCAGCAGCTTAGTAACAGGGAGGGTCACAGATACGCAGTATTTT
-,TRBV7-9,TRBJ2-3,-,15,CASSSPLERTDTQYF,TGTGCCAGCAGCTCCCCACTAGAACGCACAGATACGCAGTATTTT
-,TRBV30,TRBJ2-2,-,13,CAWSAGLTGELFF,TGTGCCTGGAGTGCTGGACTGACCGGGGAGCTGTTTTTT
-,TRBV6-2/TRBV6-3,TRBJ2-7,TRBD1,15,CASRPRGQGNYEQYF,TGTGCCAGCAGACCTCGGGGACAGGGGAACTACGAGCAGTACTTC
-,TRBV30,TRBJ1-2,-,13,CAVAHGGAYGYTF,TGTGCCGTGGCTCACGGTGGGGCCTATGGCTACACCTTC
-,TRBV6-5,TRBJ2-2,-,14,CASSLTGNTGELFF,TGTGCCAGCAGTTTAACGGGGAACACCGGGGAGCTGTTTTTT
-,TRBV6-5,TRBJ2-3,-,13,CASNPGISDTQYF,TGTGCCAGCAACCCAGGGATATCAGATACGCAGTATTTT
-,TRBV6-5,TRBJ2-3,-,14,CASSYSQGTDTQYF,TGTGCCAGCAGTTACTCCCAGGGCACAGATACGCAGTATTTT
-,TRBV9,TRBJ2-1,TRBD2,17,CASSLRTSGNSYNEQFF,TGTGCCAGCAGCCTTCGGACTAGCGGGAACTCCTACAATGAGCAGTTCTTC
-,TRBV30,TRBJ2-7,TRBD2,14,CAWSPGTTTYEQYF,TGTGCCTGGAGCCCAGGGACTACGACCTACGAGCAGTACTTC
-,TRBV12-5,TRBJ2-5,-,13,CASGLAGRETQYF,TGTGCTAGTGGTTTGGCAGGGAGGGAGACCCAGTACTTC
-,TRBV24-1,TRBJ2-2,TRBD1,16,CATSDFGQANTGELFF,TGTGCCACCAGTGATTTCGGACAGGCGAACACCGGGGAGCTGTTTTTT
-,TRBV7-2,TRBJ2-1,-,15,CASSLLEGPLDEQFF,TGTGCCAGCAGCTTACTTGAGGGCCCTCTCGATGAGCAGTTCTTC
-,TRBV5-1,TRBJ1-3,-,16,CASSLGGQISGNTIYF,TGCGCCAGCAGCTTGGGAGGGCAGATCTCTGGAAACACCATATATTTT
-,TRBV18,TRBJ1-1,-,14,CASSPANLRGEAFF,TGTGCCAGCTCACCCGCAAATTTGAGAGGTGAAGCTTTCTTT
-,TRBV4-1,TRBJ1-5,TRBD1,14,CASSTGTANQPQHF,TGCGCCAGCAGTACCGGGACAGCTAATCAGCCCCAGCATTTT
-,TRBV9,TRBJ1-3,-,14,CASSARHSGNTIYF,TGTGCCAGCAGCGCGAGGCACTCTGGAAACACCATATATTTT
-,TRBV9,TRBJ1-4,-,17,CASSAFHGGGAGEKLFF,TGTGCCAGCAGCGCCTTCCACGGAGGGGGGGCCGGTGAAAAACTGTTTTTT
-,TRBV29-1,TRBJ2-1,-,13,CSVVFVLYNEQFF,TGCAGCGTTGTGTTCGTATTATACAATGAGCAGTTCTTC
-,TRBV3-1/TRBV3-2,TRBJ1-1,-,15,CASSQGRGRSTEAFF,TGTGCCAGCAGCCAAGGACGCGGGCGGAGCACTGAAGCTTTCTTT
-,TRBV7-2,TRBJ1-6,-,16,CASSTQGLLLPSPLHF,TGTGCCAGCAGCACTCAGGGACTCCTTTTACCTTCACCCCTCCACTTT
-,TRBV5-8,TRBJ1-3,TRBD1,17,CASSLRQGVLSGNTIYF,TGTGCCAGCAGCCTGAGACAGGGGGTCCTCTCTGGAAACACCATATATTTT
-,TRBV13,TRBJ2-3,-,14,CASSLTPLGDTQYF,TGTGCCAGCAGCTTAACGCCCCTAGGAGATACGCAGTATTTT
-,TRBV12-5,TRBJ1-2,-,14,CASAKDSPNYGYTF,TGTGCTAGTGCCAAGGACAGTCCTAACTATGGCTACACCTTC
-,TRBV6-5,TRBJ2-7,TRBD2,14,CASSALAGIYEQYF,TGTGCCAGCAGCGCACTAGCGGGAATATACGAGCAGTACTTC
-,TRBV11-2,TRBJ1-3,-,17,CASSLDPWAEVGNTIYF,TGTGCCAGCAGCTTAGATCCCTGGGCAGAAGTTGGAAACACCATATATTTT
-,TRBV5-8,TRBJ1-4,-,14,CASSLTGFSEKLFF,TGTGCCAGCAGCTTGACAGGCTTTTCGGAAAAACTGTTTTTT
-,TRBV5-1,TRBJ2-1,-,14,CASSLGGLYNEQFF,TGCGCCAGCAGCTTGGGGGGACTGTACAATGAGCAGTTCTTC
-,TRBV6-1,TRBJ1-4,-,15,CASSEGMGVGEKLFF,TGTGCCAGCAGTGAAGGGATGGGAGTAGGTGAAAAACTGTTTTTT
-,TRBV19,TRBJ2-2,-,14,CASSPSLGTGELFF,TGTGCCAGTAGTCCTTCTCTAGGAACCGGGGAGCTGTTTTTT
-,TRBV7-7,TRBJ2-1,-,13,CASSLGPDNEQFF,TGTGCCAGCAGCTTAGGGCCAGACAATGAGCAGTTCTTC
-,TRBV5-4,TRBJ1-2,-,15,CASRLIRGTDYGYTF,TGTGCCAGCAGGCTAATAAGGGGAACGGATTATGGCTACACCTTC
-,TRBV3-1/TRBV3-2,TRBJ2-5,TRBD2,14,CASSRGGGQETQYF,TGTGCCAGCAGCCGTGGCGGGGGCCAAGAGACCCAGTACTTC